This entry features one TCR beta chain sequence. The source of the sample is a study of blood T cell repertoires in COVID-19. About the study: In each case, the material was cDNA or gDNA derived from T cells, B-cell-depleted T cells, or PBMCs.

This study enrolled people aged about 18 to 100 from about two dozen US geographic areas. Participants were placed into cohorts based on the clinical history they reported. The authors' processing: Reference gene primer amplification yielded estimated nucleated cell counts. Profiled with immunoSEQ multiplex PCR; TCRdb holds only in-frame clones, not every one. The V and J calls and clone size are taken from that table; D and trimming were inferred from the DNA. This table has around 160,000 clones, roughly 88% appearing once. Between the trimmed V and J ends, which lost 6 bases and 4 bases, there was a span of 10 bases. The CDR3 spans 12 residues. Germline V lookup: CDR1 MDHEN, CDR2 SYDVKM.

V gene TRBV28 combines with J gene TRBJ2-7; D possibly corresponds to TRBD2 (5 bases). The specimen sequenced was PBMCs or T cells enriched from blood (not recorded which). The origin of this receptor is a woman aged 25-40 years with acute COVID-19. The CDR3 DNA follows: TGTGCCAGCAGGACACTAGGGTACGAGCAGTACTTC. This encodes CASRTLGYEQYF. The full variable domain, in which reference TRBV28 and TRBJ2-7 provide the parts outside the CDR3, is DVKVTQSSRYLVKRTGEKVFLECVQDMDHENMFWYRQDPGLGLRLIYFSYDVKMKEKGDIPEGYSVSREKKERFSLILESASTNQTSMYLCASRTLGYEQYFGPGTRLTVT.